The rows below give T cell receptor beta chains drawn from one sample of a study of CD8 T cells in ankylosing spondylitis. TCRdb reprocessed the 5' RACE reads via MiXCR and lists one record per CDR3 protein. The repertoire holds about 440,000 distinct CDR3 sequences, with 17% as singletons. The source material was blood, either unsorted or a sorted T cell fraction (not recorded which). The receptors originated from a male donor with ankylosing spondylitis. CDR3s include the opening cysteine and the closing phenylalanine or tryptophan. Fields, in order: V gene, CDR3 length, clone size, J gene, D gene, CDR3 DNA, CDR3 protein. A D gene is named only where the DNA matches it firmly. Rows may omit the clone size; those that give it use once, few, many or a size class.

v_call: TRBV28; cdr3_length: 14; clone_size: NA; j_call: TRBJ2-1; d_call: TRBD1; cdr3_nt: TGTGCCAGCCTGACAGGGGGCGCCTACAATGAGCAGTTCTTC; cdr3_aa: CASLTGGAYNEQFF
v_call: TRBV20-1; cdr3_length: 14; clone_size: once; j_call: TRBJ1-5; d_call: TRBD1; cdr3_nt: TGCAGTGCCACACGACAGGGGTTTAATCAGCCCCAGCATTTT; cdr3_aa: CSATRQGFNQPQHF
v_call: TRBV5-1; cdr3_length: 14; clone_size: NA; j_call: TRBJ2-7; d_call: NA; cdr3_nt: TGCGCCAGCAGCCGGACCCCTAGCTCCTACGAGCAGTACTTC; cdr3_aa: CASSRTPSSYEQYF
v_call: TRBV7-2; cdr3_length: 16; clone_size: NA; j_call: TRBJ2-1; d_call: TRBD2; cdr3_nt: TGTGCCAGCAGCGAAGACTCGGGACTAGTCAACAATGAGCAGTTCTTC; cdr3_aa: CASSEDSGLVNNEQFF
v_call: TRBV4-3; cdr3_length: 17; clone_size: NA; j_call: TRBJ2-7; d_call: TRBD2; cdr3_nt: TGCGCCAGCAGCCAAGAAACGCTAGCGGGCCGCTCCTACGAGCAGTACTTC; cdr3_aa: CASSQETLAGRSYEQYF
v_call: TRBV7-9; cdr3_length: 14; clone_size: NA; j_call: TRBJ1-4; d_call: NA; cdr3_nt: TGTGCCAGCAGCTTTCGGACTTCTAATGAAAAACTGTTTTTT; cdr3_aa: CASSFRTSNEKLFF
v_call: TRBV4-1; cdr3_length: 17; clone_size: few; j_call: TRBJ2-2; d_call: TRBD1; cdr3_nt: TGCGCCAGCAGCCCCAGACAGGGGTTATCGAACACCGGGGAGCTGTTTTTT; cdr3_aa: CASSPRQGLSNTGELFF
v_call: TRBV6-5; cdr3_length: 16; clone_size: many; j_call: TRBJ1-4; d_call: TRBD1; cdr3_nt: TGTGCCAGCAGCTCCTCTACAGGGGGCTGGGGGGAAAAACTGTTTTTT; cdr3_aa: CASSSSTGGWGEKLFF
v_call: TRBV27; cdr3_length: 17; clone_size: few; j_call: TRBJ2-2; d_call: TRBD1; cdr3_nt: TGTGCCAGCAGTTTACGCAGACAGGGGGCAGGAACCGGGGAGCTGTTTTTT; cdr3_aa: CASSLRRQGAGTGELFF
v_call: TRBV19; cdr3_length: 16; clone_size: few; j_call: TRBJ1-5; d_call: TRBD1; cdr3_nt: TGTGCCAGTAGCCCACAGGGGACAGGGCCTAATCAGCCCCAGCATTTT; cdr3_aa: CASSPQGTGPNQPQHF
v_call: TRBV9; cdr3_length: 15; clone_size: many; j_call: TRBJ2-5; d_call: TRBD2; cdr3_nt: TGTGCCAGCAGCGCCGACACTAGCGGCCAAGAGACCCAGTACTTC; cdr3_aa: CASSADTSGQETQYF
v_call: TRBV2; cdr3_length: 11; clone_size: few; j_call: TRBJ1-3; d_call: NA; cdr3_nt: TGTGCCAGCACCTTTCGAAACACCATATATTTT; cdr3_aa: CASTFRNTIYF
v_call: TRBV3-1; cdr3_length: 16; clone_size: NA; j_call: TRBJ2-1; d_call: TRBD2; cdr3_nt: TGTGCCAGCAGCCAAGGGACTAGCCCTAATTACAATGAGCAGTTCTTC; cdr3_aa: CASSQGTSPNYNEQFF
v_call: TRBV7-2; cdr3_length: 15; clone_size: NA; j_call: TRBJ1-4; d_call: NA; cdr3_nt: TGTGCCAGCAGCCCCGGGGGGGTTTTTAATGAAAAACTGTTTTTT; cdr3_aa: CASSPGGVFNEKLFF
v_call: TRBV3-1; cdr3_length: 11; clone_size: few; j_call: TRBJ2-7; d_call: NA; cdr3_nt: TGTGCCAGCAGCCAAACTACTGAGCAGTACTTC; cdr3_aa: CASSQTTEQYF